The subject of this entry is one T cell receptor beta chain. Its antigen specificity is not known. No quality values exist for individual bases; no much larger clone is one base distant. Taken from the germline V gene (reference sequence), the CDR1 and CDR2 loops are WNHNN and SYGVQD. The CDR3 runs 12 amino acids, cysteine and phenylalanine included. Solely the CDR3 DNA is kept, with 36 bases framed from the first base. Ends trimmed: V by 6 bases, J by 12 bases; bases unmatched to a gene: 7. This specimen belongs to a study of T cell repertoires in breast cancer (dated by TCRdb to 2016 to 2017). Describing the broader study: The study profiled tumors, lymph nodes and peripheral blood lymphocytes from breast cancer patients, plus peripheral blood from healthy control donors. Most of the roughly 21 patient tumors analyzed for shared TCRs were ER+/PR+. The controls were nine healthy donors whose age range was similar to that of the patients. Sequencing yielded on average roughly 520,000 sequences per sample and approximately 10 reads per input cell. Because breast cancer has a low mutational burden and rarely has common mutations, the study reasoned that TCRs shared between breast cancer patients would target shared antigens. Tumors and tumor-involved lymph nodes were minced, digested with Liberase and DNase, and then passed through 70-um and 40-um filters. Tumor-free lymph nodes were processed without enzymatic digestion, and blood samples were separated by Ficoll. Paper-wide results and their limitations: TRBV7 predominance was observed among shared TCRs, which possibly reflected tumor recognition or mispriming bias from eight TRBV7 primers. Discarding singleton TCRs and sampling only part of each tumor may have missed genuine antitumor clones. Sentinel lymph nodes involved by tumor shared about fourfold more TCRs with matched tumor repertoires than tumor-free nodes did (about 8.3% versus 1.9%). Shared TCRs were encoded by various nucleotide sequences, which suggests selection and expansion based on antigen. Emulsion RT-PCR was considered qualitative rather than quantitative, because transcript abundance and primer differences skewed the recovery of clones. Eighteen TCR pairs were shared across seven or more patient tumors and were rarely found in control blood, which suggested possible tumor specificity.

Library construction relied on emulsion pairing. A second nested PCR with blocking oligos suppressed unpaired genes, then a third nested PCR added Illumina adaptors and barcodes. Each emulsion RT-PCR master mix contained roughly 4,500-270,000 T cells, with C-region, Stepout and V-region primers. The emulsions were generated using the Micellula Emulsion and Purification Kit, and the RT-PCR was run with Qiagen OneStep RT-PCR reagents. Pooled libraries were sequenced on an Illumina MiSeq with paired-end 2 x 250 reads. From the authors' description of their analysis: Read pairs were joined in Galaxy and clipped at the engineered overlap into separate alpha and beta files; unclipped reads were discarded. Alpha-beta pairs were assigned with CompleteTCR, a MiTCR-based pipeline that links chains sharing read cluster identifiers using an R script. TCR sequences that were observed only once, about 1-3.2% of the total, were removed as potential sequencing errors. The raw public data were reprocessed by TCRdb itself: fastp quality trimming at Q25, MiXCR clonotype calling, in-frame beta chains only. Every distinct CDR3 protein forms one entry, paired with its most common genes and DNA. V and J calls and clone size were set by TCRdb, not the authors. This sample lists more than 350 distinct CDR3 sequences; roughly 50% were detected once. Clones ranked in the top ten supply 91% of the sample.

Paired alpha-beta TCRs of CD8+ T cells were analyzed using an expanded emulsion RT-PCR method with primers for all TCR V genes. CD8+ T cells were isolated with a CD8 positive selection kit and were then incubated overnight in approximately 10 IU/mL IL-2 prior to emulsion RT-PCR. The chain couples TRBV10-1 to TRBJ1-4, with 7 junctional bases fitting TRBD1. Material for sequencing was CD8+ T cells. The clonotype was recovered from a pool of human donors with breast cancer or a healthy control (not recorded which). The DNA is TGCGCCAGCAGGGCAGACAGGGATGAACTGTTTTTT. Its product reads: CASRADRDELFF.